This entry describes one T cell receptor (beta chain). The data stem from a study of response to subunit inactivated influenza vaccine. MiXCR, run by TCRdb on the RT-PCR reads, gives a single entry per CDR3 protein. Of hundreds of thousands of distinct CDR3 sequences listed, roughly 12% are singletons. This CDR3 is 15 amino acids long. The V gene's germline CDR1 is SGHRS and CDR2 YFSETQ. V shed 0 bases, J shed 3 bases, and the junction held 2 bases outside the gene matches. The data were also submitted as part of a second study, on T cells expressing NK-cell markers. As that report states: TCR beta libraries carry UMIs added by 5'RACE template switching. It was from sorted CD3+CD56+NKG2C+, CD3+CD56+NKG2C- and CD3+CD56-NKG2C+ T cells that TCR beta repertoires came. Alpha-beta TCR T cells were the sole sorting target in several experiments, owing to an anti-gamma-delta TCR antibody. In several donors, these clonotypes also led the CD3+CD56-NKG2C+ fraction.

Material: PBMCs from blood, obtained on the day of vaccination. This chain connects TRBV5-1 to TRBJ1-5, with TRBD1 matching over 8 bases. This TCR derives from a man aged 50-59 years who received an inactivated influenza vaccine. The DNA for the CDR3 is TGCGCCAGCAGCTTGGAGACAGGGGCCAATCAGCCCCAGCATTTT. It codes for CASSLETGANQPQHF.